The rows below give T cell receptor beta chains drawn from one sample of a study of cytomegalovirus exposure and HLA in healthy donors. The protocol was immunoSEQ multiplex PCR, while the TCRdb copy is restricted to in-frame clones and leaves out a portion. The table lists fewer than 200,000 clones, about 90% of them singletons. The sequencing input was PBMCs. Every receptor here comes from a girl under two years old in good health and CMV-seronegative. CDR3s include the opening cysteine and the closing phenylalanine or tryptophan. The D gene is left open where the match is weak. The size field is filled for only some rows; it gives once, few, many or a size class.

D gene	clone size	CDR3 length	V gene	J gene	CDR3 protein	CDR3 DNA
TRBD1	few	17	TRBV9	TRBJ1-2	CASSVGQFTGGAYGYTF	TGTGCCAGCAGCGTAGGCCAATTTACAGGGGGCGCATATGGCTACACCTTC
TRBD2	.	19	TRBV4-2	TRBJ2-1	CASSQDWPTGDYVVNEQFF	TGTGCCAGCAGCCAAGATTGGCCCACGGGGGACTATGTAGTGAATGAGCAGTTCTTC
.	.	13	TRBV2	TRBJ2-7	CASRAGQGTEQYF	TGTGCCAGCAGAGCGGGTCAAGGCACGGAGCAGTACTTC
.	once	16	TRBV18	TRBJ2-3	CASSPRTSSSTDTQYF	TGTGCCAGCTCACCAAGAACTAGCTCTAGCACAGATACGCAGTATTTT
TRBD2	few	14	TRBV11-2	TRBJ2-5	CASSKRGAEETQYF	TGTGCCAGCAGTAAGCGGGGGGCAGAAGAGACCCAGTACTTC
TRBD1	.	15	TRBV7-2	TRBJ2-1	CASSLGQGALNEQFF	TGTGCCAGCAGCTTGGGACAGGGGGCCCTCAATGAGCAGTTCTTC
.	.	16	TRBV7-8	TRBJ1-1	CASSPIGTGMDTEAFF	TGTGCCAGCAGCCCTATCGGTACAGGGATGGACACTGAAGCTTTCTTT
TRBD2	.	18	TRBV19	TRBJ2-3	CASSIGGLASMATDTQYF	TGTGCCAGTAGTATAGGGGGACTAGCTAGCATGGCCACAGATACGCAGTATTTT
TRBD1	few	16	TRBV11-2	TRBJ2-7	CASSPGSGTGSYEQYF	TGTGCCAGCAGCCCAGGGTCCGGGACAGGCTCCTACGAGCAGTACTTC
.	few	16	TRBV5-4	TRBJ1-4	CASSSRLGGGNEKLFF	TGTGCCAGCAGCTCCCGGCTGGGGGGTGGCAATGAAAAACTGTTTTTT
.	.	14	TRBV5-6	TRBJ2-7	CASSIGGDPYEQYF	TGTGCCAGCAGCATCGGAGGGGATCCCTACGAGCAGTACTTC
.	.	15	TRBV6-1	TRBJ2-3	CASSEAGPGDGTQYF	TGTGCCAGCAGTGAAGCGGGACCGGGGGACGGTACGCAGTATTTT
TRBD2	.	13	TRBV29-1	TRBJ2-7	CSVVGLAGFEQYF	TGCAGCGTTGTGGGGCTAGCGGGATTCGAGCAGTACTTC
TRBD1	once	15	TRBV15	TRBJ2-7	CATSRAPGQAYEQYF	TGTGCCACCAGCCGAGCCCCGGGACAGGCCTACGAGCAGTACTTC
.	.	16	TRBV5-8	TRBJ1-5	CASSLVMSGPNQPQHF	TGTGCCAGCAGCTTGGTAATGTCTGGGCCCAATCAGCCCCAGCATTTT
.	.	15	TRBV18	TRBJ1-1	CASSPRGDRNTEAFF	TGTGCCAGCTCACCACGGGGTGACAGGAACACTGAAGCTTTCTTT
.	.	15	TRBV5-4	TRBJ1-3	CASSLGRGSGNTIYF	TGTGCCAGCAGCTTGGGTAGAGGGAGCGGAAACACCATATATTTT
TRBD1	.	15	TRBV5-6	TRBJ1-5	CASSKGQGVSQPQHF	TGTGCCAGCAGCAAGGGACAGGGGGTGAGTCAGCCCCAGCATTTT
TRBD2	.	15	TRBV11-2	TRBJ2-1	CASSYLAGGRYEQFF	TGTGCCAGCAGTTATCTAGCGGGGGGGCGATATGAGCAGTTCTTC
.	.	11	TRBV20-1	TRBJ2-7	CSADRHGEQYF	TGCAGTGCTGACAGGCACGGCGAGCAGTACTTC
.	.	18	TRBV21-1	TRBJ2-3	CASSKEGASILSTDTQYF	TGTGCCAGCAGCAAAGAGGGGGCCTCGATCCTTAGCACAGATACGCAGTATTTT
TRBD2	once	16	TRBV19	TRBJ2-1	CASSIGAGGNHGEQFF	TGTGCCAGTAGTATAGGAGCGGGAGGGAATCATGGTGAGCAGTTCTTC
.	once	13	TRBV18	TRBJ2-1	CASSLQGYNEQFF	TGTGCCAGCTCACTACAGGGTTACAATGAGCAGTTCTTC
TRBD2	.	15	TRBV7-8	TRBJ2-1	CASSRSGSTYNEQFF	TGTGCCAGCAGCCGTAGCGGGAGCACCTACAATGAGCAGTTCTTC
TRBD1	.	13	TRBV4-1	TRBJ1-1	CASSPTGEGEAFF	TGCGCCAGCAGCCCGACAGGGGAGGGTGAAGCTTTCTTT
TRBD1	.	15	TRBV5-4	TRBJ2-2	CASSLGQLDTGELFF	TGTGCCAGCAGCCTGGGACAGCTAGACACCGGGGAGCTGTTTTTT
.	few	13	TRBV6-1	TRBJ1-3	CASSVNSGNTIYF	TGTGCCAGCAGCGTTAACTCTGGAAACACCATATATTTT
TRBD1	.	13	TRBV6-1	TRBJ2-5	CASRTGGKETQYF	TGTGCCAGCCGGACAGGGGGCAAGGAGACCCAGTACTTC
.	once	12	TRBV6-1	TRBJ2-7	CASSERGWEQYF	TGTGCCAGCAGTGAACGGGGGTGGGAGCAGTACTTC
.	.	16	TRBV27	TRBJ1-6	CASSWMGPGDNSPLHF	TGTGCCAGCAGTTGGATGGGTCCAGGGGACAATTCACCCCTCCACTTT
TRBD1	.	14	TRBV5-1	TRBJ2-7	CASSITGDGYEQYF	TGCGCCAGCAGCATAACAGGGGATGGTTACGAGCAGTACTTC